These 23 T cell receptor beta chains originate from one sample sequenced in a study of a mutant IDH1 vaccine in newly diagnosed glioma. The assay was immunoSEQ multiplex PCR, and TCRdb's table has in-frame clones only and misses some. This sample carries about 110,000 clones, roughly nine tenths of them seen once, and the ten largest clones take 0.5% to 0.65%. Time point denoted: week 11, during vaccination. The study gave 300 ug of mutant IDH1 20-mer peptide per vaccine dose, with topical imiquimod. These receptors' targets are unknown. The input for sequencing was PBMCs, taken from a glioma patient whose treatment included an IDH1 peptide vaccine. These receptors were collected from a woman between 50 and 59 years old with glioma.

The CDR3: CASSETGAFYEQYF. The DNA of the CDR3 is TGTGCCAGCAGTGAGACAGGGGCTTTCTACGAGCAGTACTTC. The chain recombines TRBV6-1 with TRBJ2-7; 8 bases fit TRBD1. The CDR3 runs 14 residues. V lost 3 bases to trimming and J lost 3 bases; unmatched junction nucleotides: 4. CDR1 is MNHNS, CDR2 SASEGT, per germline.

V is TRBV7-9 and J is TRBJ1-4; 11 nucleotides line up with TRBD1. V shed 6 bases, J shed 7 bases, and the junction held 4 bases outside the gene matches. The CDR3 contains 14 residues. Germline V gene lookup returns CDR1 SEHNR and CDR2 FQNEAQ (reference sequence). CDR3: CASSSDRGPEKLFF. The CDR3 coding sequence is TGTGCCAGCAGTTCGGACAGGGGGCCTGAAAAACTGTTTTTT.

This chain links TRBV11-2 with TRBJ1-2, with D perhaps TRBD1 (6 bases). Germline V gene data show CDR1 as SGHAT and CDR2 as FQNNGV. The germline V and J ends were trimmed by 6 bases and 6 bases, with 17 bases remaining between them. CDR3 size: 14 residues. The CDR3 is CASRPLRGVHGYTF. CDR3 bases: TGTGCCAGCAGACCGCTCAGGGGCGTACATGGCTACACCTTC.

Only a few counts were recorded for this clone. The genes are TRBV12-5 and TRBJ2-5, with 7 bases aligning to TRBD1. V trimming: 5 bases; J trimming: 2 bases; junction bases outside the gene matches: 14. The CDR3 extends over 17 amino acids. Germline V gives CDR1 LGHNT, CDR2 FRNRAP. The CDR3 nucleotides read TGTGCTAGTGGTCCAAGTTCCGTGACAGGGCTGCAAGAGACCCAGTACTTC. Translating gives CASGPSSVTGLQETQYF.

The V call is TRBV28, the J call TRBJ2-1; D unresolved. The V end was cut by 6 bases, the J end by 8 bases, with 14 bases between. The CDR3 consists of 13 residues. Germline V gene sequence: CDR1 MDHEN, CDR2 SYDVKM. The CDR3 sequence: CASSSSAVHEQFF. Written as DNA, the CDR3 is TGTGCCAGCAGCTCATCAGCAGTTCATGAGCAGTTCTTC.

This chain uses TRBV5-1 with TRBJ1-1, with D possibly being TRBD1 (5 bases). Germline CDR1 and CDR2: SGHRS and YFSETQ. Trimming shortened V by 6 bases and J by 2 bases, and 14 bases separated the two germline ends. CDR3 length: 14 amino acids. CDR3 region: CASTQGGLNTEAFF. The CDR3 DNA sequence: TGCGCCAGCACCCAGGGAGGGCTAAACACTGAAGCTTTCTTT.

The V and J genes are TRBV19 and TRBJ1-2, with D tentatively TRBD1 (6 bases). The V end lost 5 bases, the J end lost 4 bases, and 11 bases lay between the germline ends. This CDR3 spans 13 amino acids. The germline V gene has CDR1 LNHDA and CDR2 SQIVND (reference sequence). The chain's CDR3 is CASSSGAGYGYTF. The CDR3 nucleotides are TGTGCCAGTAGTTCGGGGGCTGGCTATGGCTACACCTTC.

This sequence joins TRBV4-1 and TRBJ1-6; 11 positions agree with TRBD1. From germline, CDR1 is MGHRA and CDR2 YSYEKL. The CDR3 runs to 15 residues. The V segment lost 4 bases and the J segment 11 bases; nucleotides outside the gene matches: 7. CDR3 bases: TGCGCCAGCAGCCGCGGACAGGGGGCATCTCCACCCCTCCACTTT. This translates into CASSRGQGASPPLHF.

The chain is built from TRBV28 and TRBJ1-2; 10 nucleotides align to TRBD1. Looked up from germline, CDR1 is MDHEN and CDR2 is SYDVKM. CDR3 size: 16 residues. The junction had 8 bases not matched to a gene; V was cut back by 3 bases and J by 4 bases. The CDR3 coding sequence is TGTGCCAGCAGTTTCCCCCCGGGACAGGGGTTCTATGGCTACACCTTC. Protein sequence: CASSFPPGQGFYGYTF.

This chain uses TRBV21-1 with TRBJ2-5. TRBV21-1 is an annotated pseudogene. The CDR3 extends over 14 amino acids. This chain's CDR3 is CASSKTHRQETQYF. In DNA, the CDR3 is TGTGCCAGCAGCAAAACGCACCGACAAGAGACCCAGTACTTC.

This chain links TRBV11-2 with TRBJ2-1, with 12 bases lining up with TRBD2. CDR1 is SGHAT and CDR2 is FQNNGV in the germline V gene. The CDR3 has 15 amino acids. The J segment lost 10 bases and the V segment lost 7 bases, leaving 11 bases of the junction unmatched. The CDR3 sequence is CASNLAGGPYEEQFF. The CDR3 coding sequence is TGTGCCAGCAATCTAGCGGGAGGGCCATACGAGGAGCAGTTCTTC.

The count of this clone is one. The J gene is TRBJ2-1, the V gene TRBV7-8, with TRBD1 identical over 8 bases. The CDR3 is made up of 15 amino acids. V shed 1 base and J 7 bases; nucleotides not matched to a gene: 6. Germline CDR1 and CDR2: SGHVS and FQNEAQ. CDR3 sequence (DNA): TGTGCCAGCAGCTTAGTTGCAGGGGGCTTAAATGAGCAGTTCTTC. Its protein is CASSLVAGGLNEQFF.

The rearrangement links TRBV7-6 to TRBJ1-2; D is possibly TRBD1 (6 bases). Germline lookup yields CDR1 SGHVS and CDR2 FNYEAQ. Deletions cut 5 bases from V and 4 bases from J, with 11 bases between. CDR3 length equals 13 residues. CDR3 DNA sequence: TGTGCCAGCAGCGGTGGGGGCGGCTATGGCTACACCTTC. Its translation is CASSGGGGYGYTF.

The V call is TRBV5-8, the J call TRBJ2-7, with TRBD2 matching 13 bases. The CDR3 is 15 amino acids. The V gene end was trimmed by 4 bases and the J gene end by 5 bases; junction bases not matched to a gene: 6. Germline CDR1 SGHTS, CDR2 YDEGEE. The CDR3 spells CASSPGLAGINEQYF. DNA of the CDR3: TGTGCCAGCAGCCCGGGACTAGCGGGAATCAACGAGCAGTACTTC.

This chain uses TRBV7-2 with TRBJ1-2; D gene unclear. CDR1 and CDR2 (germline): SGHTA, FQGNSA. The CDR3 runs 12 residues. Trimming cost V 5 bases and J 8 bases, with 12 bases left between them. CDR3 sequence: CASSTVPGGYTF. The CDR3 nucleotides are TGTGCCAGCAGCACCGTCCCTGGGGGCTACACCTTC.

The V gene is TRBV28, the J gene TRBJ2-2; D is unclear. Germline V gene lookup returns CDR1 MDHEN and CDR2 SYDVKM. CDR3 size: 19 residues. V was shortened by 4 bases and J by 1 base, with 22 bases between the two germline ends. CDR3 loop: CASSSHIWSRSENTGELFF. Written as DNA, the CDR3 is TGTGCCAGCAGTTCCCATATTTGGAGCAGGTCGGAGAACACCGGGGAGCTGTTTTTT.

The V and J genes are TRBV6-1 and TRBJ2-1; 7 positions match TRBD2. This CDR3 has 15 residues. V lost 5 bases, J lost 0 bases, and 4 bases stayed unmatched. Per the germline V gene, CDR1 is MNHNS and CDR2 is SASEGT. DNA of the CDR3: TGTGCCAGCAGTCGTGGGGAGGGCTCCTACAATGAGCAGTTCTTC. Translating gives CASSRGEGSYNEQFF.

The rearrangement joins TRBV6-5 to TRBJ2-1, with 8 bases aligning to TRBD2. The ends lost 2 bases at V and 3 bases at J; junction bases unmatched: 3. The length of the CDR3 is 15 residues. The germline V gene has CDR1 MNHEY and CDR2 SVGAGI. The CDR3 protein is CASSYLAGGYNEQFF. In DNA form, the CDR3 reads TGTGCCAGCAGTTACCTTGCGGGAGGCTACAATGAGCAGTTCTTC.

The chain employs TRBV7-3 and TRBJ2-1; TRBD2 matches at 11 bases. The junction had 1 base not matched to a gene; V was cut back by 2 bases and J by 7 bases. Germline V lookup: CDR1 SGHTA, CDR2 FQGTGA. This CDR3 has 14 residues. This CDR3 reads CASSLPSGRNEQFF. The DNA of the CDR3 is TGTGCCAGCAGCTTACCTAGCGGGAGGAATGAGCAGTTCTTC.

The rearrangement uses TRBV9 and TRBJ1-3, with 9 bases that match TRBD1. Germline CDR1 and CDR2: SGDLS and YYNGEE. V shed 0 bases, J shed 3 bases, and the junction held 1 base outside the gene matches. The CDR3 sequence is 15 residues long. The CDR3 DNA sequence: TGTGCCAGCAGCGTAGGGGACAGGGATGGAAACACCATATATTTT. This codes for CASSVGDRDGNTIYF.

This clone occurred a few times. This chain uses TRBV19 with TRBJ1-1; D remains unclear. Germline CDR1 and CDR2: LNHDA and SQIVND (reference sequence). CDR3 size: 12 residues. V shed 3 bases and J shed 5 bases, with 7 bases lying between them. CDR3 protein: CASSMAWTEAFF. DNA for the CDR3: TGTGCCAGTAGTATGGCTTGGACTGAAGCTTTCTTT.

CDR3 protein: CASTATGFGNEQYF. The CDR3, as DNA: TGTGCCAGCACCGCGACGGGTTTTGGCAACGAGCAGTACTTC. The rearrangement joins TRBV6-5 to TRBJ2-7; D not resolved. CDR3 length equals 14 residues. Germline values: CDR1 MNHEY, CDR2 SVGAGI. Trimming took 7 bases from V and 5 from J, leaving 18 bases between them.

As regards this clone: The sample has other DNA sequences that encode this CDR3 too. The chain has TRBV5-6 and TRBJ2-7; TRBD1 might be the D (5 bases). Germline V lookup: CDR1 SGHDT, CDR2 YYEEEE. Trimming left V 0 bases short and J 4 bases short, with 5 bases between. There are 12 residues in the CDR3. Here the CDR3 reads CASSLEGYEQYF. In DNA form, the CDR3 reads TGTGCCAGCAGCTTGGAGGGGTACGAGCAGTACTTC.